One and the same sample provided the 17 T cell receptor beta chains below, sequenced in a study of response to subunit inactivated influenza vaccine. Using its own MiXCR run on the RT-PCR reads, TCRdb lists one record per CDR3 protein. In the table there are 500,000 to 600,000 distinct CDR3 sequences, about 17% of which are singletons. The material sequenced was CD4+ T cells sorted from PBMCs, taken roughly 24 months after vaccination. The source of these receptors is a man between 50 and 75 years old who received an inactivated influenza vaccine.

The table lists this clonotype with a few counts. This chain links TRBV28 with TRBJ1-4, with D hard to call. This CDR3 region has 14 residues. Trimming shortened V by 4 bases and J by 4 bases, and 10 bases separated the two germline ends. The germline V gene encodes CDR1 MDHEN and CDR2 SYDVKM. CDR3 in amino acids: CASSSLRRNEKLFF. CDR3 sequence (DNA): TGTGCCAGCAGTTCACTCCGGCGTAATGAAAAACTGTTTTTT.

The chain recombines TRBV9 with TRBJ2-2, with D possibly being TRBD2 (6 bases). CDR1 and CDR2 from the germline V gene are SGDLS and YYNGEE. This CDR3 spans 15 amino acids. The germline V and J ends were trimmed by 0 bases and 6 bases, with 12 bases remaining between them. CDR3 in amino acids: CASSVGEAAAGELFF. The CDR3 region has the DNA TGTGCCAGCAGCGTAGGGGAGGCTGCAGCCGGGGAGCTGTTTTTT. The entire variable domain, with the rest obtained from reference TRBV9 and TRBJ2-2, is as follows: DSGVTQTPKHLITATGQRVTLRCSPRSGDLSVYWYQQSLDQGLQFLIQYYNGEERAKGNILERFSAQQFPDLHSELNLSSLELGDSALYFCASSVGEAAAGELFFGEGSRLTVL.

This clonotype occurred a few times. V is TRBV29-1 and J is TRBJ1-1; no firm D call. From germline, CDR1 is SQVTM and CDR2 ANQGSEA. This CDR3 region has 11 residues. V was shortened by 4 bases and J by 6 bases, with 9 bases between the two germline ends. The CDR3 nucleotides read TGCAGCGTTGGCCAGAATGCTGAAGCTTTCTTT. Its protein product is CSVGQNAEAFF.

This chain links TRBV29-1 with TRBJ1-1, with D perhaps matching TRBD1 (5 bases). Between the trimmed V and J ends, which lost 4 bases and 3 bases, there was a span of 9 bases. CDR1 is SQVTM, CDR2 ANQGSEA, per germline. This CDR3 contains 12 residues. CDR3 in DNA: TGCAGCGTTGTTGGGGGGTACACTGAAGCTTTCTTT. This sequence encodes CSVVGGYTEAFF.

This sequence joins TRBV7-2 and TRBJ2-3; TRBD2 matches at 12 bases. Germline V lookup: CDR1 SGHTA, CDR2 FQGNSA. V dropped 5 bases and J dropped 4; count of bases not matched to a gene: 10. The CDR3 has 17 residues. In DNA form, the CDR3 reads TGTGCCAGCAGCACCTCGACTAGCGGGAGTGTATCAGATACGCAGTATTTT. Residues: CASSTSTSGSVSDTQYF.

This chain connects TRBV28 to TRBJ2-1, with 9 bases fitting TRBD2. With 6 bases clipped from V and 12 bases from J, the junction kept 15 bases outside the gene matches. In germline, CDR1 is MDHEN, CDR2 SYDVKM. This CDR3 comprises 15 residues. The chain's CDR3 is CASSPGGLAGLGQFF. In DNA, the CDR3 is TGTGCCAGCAGCCCCGGCGGGCTAGCGGGACTGGGGCAGTTCTTC.

This clonotype appeared a few times. This chain connects TRBV28 to TRBJ1-1; unclear D gene. The germline V and J ends were trimmed by 7 bases and 4 bases, with 10 bases remaining between them. Germline assignment: CDR1 MDHEN and CDR2 SYDVKM. The CDR3 is 12 amino acids. For the CDR3, the DNA is TGTGCCAGCAAAACGGGTGGCACTGAAGCTTTCTTT. Encoded protein: CASKTGGTEAFF.

This rearrangement joins TRBV7-6 to TRBJ1-4; 11 nucleotides match TRBD1. V was clipped by 5 bases and J by 8 bases; unmatched bases: 7. CDR1 is SGHVS and CDR2 is FNYEAQ in the germline V gene. The CDR3 covers 15 residues. The CDR3 DNA is TGTGCCAGCAGCCCGACCGGGACAGGGGGAGAAAAACTGTTTTTT. Protein product: CASSPTGTGGEKLFF. The full variable domain, with the rest looked up from reference TRBV7-6 and TRBJ1-4, is GAGVSQSPRYKVTKRGQDVALRCDPISGHVSLYWYRQALGQGPEFLTYFNYEAQQDKSGLPNDRFSAERPEGSISTLTIQRTEQRDSAMYRCASSPTGTGGEKLFFGSGTQLSVL.

This clonotype has only a few counts. V usage is TRBV6-5 and J usage is TRBJ2-7; the D gene is possibly TRBD2 (5 bases). The CDR3 runs 14 residues. Trimming removed 2 bases at V and 0 bases at J, with 8 bases between. Germline-derived CDR1 and CDR2 are MNHEY and SVGAGI. The CDR3 DNA sequence: TGTGCCAGCAGTTACGTTCGGGGCTCCTACGAGCAGTACTTC. This translates into CASSYVRGSYEQYF.

This clonotype was recorded at least ten times. V usage is TRBV5-5 and J usage is TRBJ1-1, with D unresolved. The CDR3 runs to 13 residues. The V gene's germline CDR1 is SGHKS and CDR2 YYEKEE (reference sequence). The germline V and J ends were trimmed by 2 bases and 1 base, with 6 bases remaining between them. CDR3 sequence: CASSFAGNTEAFF. CDR3 coding DNA: TGTGCCAGCAGCTTTGCGGGGAACACTGAAGCTTTCTTT.

CDR3 DNA sequence: TGTGCCAGCAGTCATTTAGCGGGGACTAGCACAGATACGCAGTATTTT. Translated, it gives CASSHLAGTSTDTQYF. The chain joins TRBV27 to TRBJ2-3, with TRBD2 matching over 8 bases. The CDR3 covers 16 residues. Germline CDR1 is MNHEY and CDR2 is SMNVEV (reference sequence). J lost 0 bases, V lost 5 bases, and 7 bases had no gene match.

This clonotype was detected a few times. The chain couples TRBV5-6 to TRBJ2-3, with no clear D. Per germline, CDR1 SGHDT and CDR2 YYEEEE. There are 14 residues in the CDR3. V was trimmed by 5 bases and J by 1 base, leaving 11 bases between them. CDR3 in DNA: TGTGCCAGCAGATCTCCCGCGGGCACAGATACGCAGTATTTT. It is translated as CASRSPAGTDTQYF.

This clonotype was counted a few times. The chain uses TRBV15 and TRBJ1-5; no firm D call. This CDR3 region has 17 residues. Trimming removed 0 bases from V and 3 bases from J, with 15 bases in between. Germline CDR1 and CDR2: LNHNV and YYDKDF (reference sequence). The CDR3 nucleotides read TGTGCCACCAGCAGAGATCTCCCGACTAGGGACAATCAGCCCCAGCATTTT. It encodes CATSRDLPTRDNQPQHF.

CDR3 bases: TGCGCCAGCAGCCAAGATGTGGGGGCTGGCTATGGCTACACCTTC. It encodes CASSQDVGAGYGYTF. V gene TRBV4-3 combines with J gene TRBJ1-2; D possibly corresponds to TRBD1 (6 bases). The CDR3 runs to 15 residues. Trimming cost V 0 bases and J 4 bases, with 12 bases left between them. Germline values: CDR1 LGHNA, CDR2 YSLEER.

This clonotype was counted only a few times. The chain is built from TRBV5-1 and TRBJ1-1; D perhaps matches TRBD1 (5 bases). Per the germline V gene, CDR1 is SGHRS and CDR2 is YFSETQ. The CDR3 runs to 14 residues. Trimming pared 7 bases from V and 1 base from J, leaving 14 bases between. CDR3 protein: CASLSTETNTEAFF. The CDR3 nucleotides read TGCGCCAGCTTATCGACAGAGACGAACACTGAAGCTTTCTTT.

The gene calls are TRBV4-2 and TRBJ2-5, with D maybe TRBD1 (5 bases). Trimming took off 4 bases at V and 4 bases at J, with 13 bases between the two ends. Germline lookup yields CDR1 LGHNA and CDR2 YNFKEQ. This CDR3 comprises 14 residues. The CDR3 loop reads CASSPTVTGETQYF. CDR3 nucleotide sequence: TGTGCCAGCAGCCCGACAGTCACCGGAGAGACCCAGTACTTC.

The chain has TRBV3-1 and TRBJ1-2; D might be TRBD1 (6 bases). V lost 1 base and J 4 bases, leaving 16 bases between the germline ends. CDR3 length: 16 residues. Germline V lookup: CDR1 LGHDT, CDR2 YNNKEL (reference sequence). CDR3 protein: CASSQVAASGAYGYTF. DNA for the CDR3: TGTGCCAGCAGCCAAGTCGCTGCCTCAGGGGCCTATGGCTACACCTTC.